These 24 T cell receptor beta chains were all obtained from the same sample, sequenced in a study of blood T cells in healthy people across ages. A second 7 to 11 cycle PCR used barcoded and J-beta primers. TCRdb re-called the 5' RACE reads with MiXCR, one entry per CDR3 protein. The profile shows 1.5 million to 2 million distinct CDR3 sequences, approximately 50% of them singletons. Sample: blood. Receptors were obtained from a woman aged 40 to 55 in good health.

J is TRBJ2-3 and V is TRBV7-8, with 12 bases that match TRBD1. The CDR3 totals 16 residues. The germline V gene has CDR1 SGHVS and CDR2 FQNEAQ. After removal of 3 bases from V and 6 bases from J, the junction contained 7 bases not matched to a gene. The CDR3 sequence: CASSLLGTGGMDTQYF. The CDR3 DNA reads as TGTGCCAGCAGCTTGCTTGGGACAGGGGGCATGGATACGCAGTATTTT.

This clonotype has only one observation. The chain employs TRBV4-3 and TRBJ2-4, with D hard to call. With the DNA end fitting TRBJ2-5 better, the J assignment may be wrong. CDR3 length: 15 amino acids. Germline assignment: CDR1 LGHNA and CDR2 YSLEER. The chain's CDR3 is CASSQDVVPQETQYF. The CDR3 DNA reads TGCGCCAGCAGCCAAGATGTAGTTCCCCAAGAGACCCAGTACTTC.

The gene calls are TRBV9 and TRBJ2-3, with 9 bases matching TRBD2. This CDR3 has 15 residues. Germline V CDR1 and CDR2: SGDLS, YYNGEE. Trimming removed 2 bases from V and 3 bases from J; junction bases left unmatched: 4. CDR3 amino acids: CASSVRLAATDTQYF. For the CDR3, the DNA is TGTGCCAGCAGCGTGAGACTAGCGGCGACAGATACGCAGTATTTT.

This sequence joins TRBV12-5 and TRBJ2-1; TRBD2 agrees at 7 bases. The CDR3 has 15 residues. Germline CDR1 is LGHNT and CDR2 is FRNRAP. Trimming at V came to 4 bases and at J to 0 bases, leaving 3 bases not matched to a gene. The CDR3 DNA is TGTGCTAGTGGTTCTAGCGGAGCCTCCTACAATGAGCAGTTCTTC. This sequence encodes CASGSSGASYNEQFF.

J is TRBJ2-5 and V is TRBV7-9; 9 positions match TRBD1. The CDR3 sequence is 16 residues long. V lost 5 bases, J lost 0 bases, and 7 bases stayed unmatched. Germline loops: CDR1 SEHNR, CDR2 FQNEAQ (reference sequence). Here the CDR3 reads CASSRGQGFDQETQYF. The CDR3, as DNA: TGTGCCAGCAGCCGCGGACAGGGGTTCGACCAAGAGACCCAGTACTTC.

V usage is TRBV5-1 and J usage is TRBJ2-5; D gene uncertain. Germline V gene sequence: CDR1 SGHRS, CDR2 YFSETQ. The CDR3 totals 14 residues. V gave up 4 bases and J gave up 5 bases, with 15 bases separating them. Here the CDR3 DNA reads TGCGCCAGCAGCCCCAGTGTAGGGCCGGAGACCCAGTACTTC. Translating gives CASSPSVGPETQYF. Full variable domain (rest looked up from reference TRBV5-1 and TRBJ2-5): KAGVTQTPRYLIKTRGQQVTLSCSPISGHRSVSWYQQTPGQGLQFLFEYFSETQRNKGNFPGRFSGRQFSNSRSEMNVSTLELGDSALYLCASSPSVGPETQYFGPGTRLLVL.

Remarks on this clonotype: The junction departs from germline at one end; a sequencing error may be responsible. The chain employs TRBV6-1 and TRBJ2-1; 8 nucleotides match TRBD1. Germline CDR1 reads MNHNS; CDR2 reads SASEGT. This CDR3 has 17 residues. This CDR3 reads CARVGQGAISSYDEQFF. For the CDR3, the DNA is TGTGCCCGGGTTGGACAGGGAGCCATAAGCTCCTACGATGAGCAGTTCTTC.

This chain connects TRBV7-9 to TRBJ2-5; D uncertain. Trimming pared 8 bases from V and 5 bases from J, leaving 9 bases between. The germline gives CDR1 SEHNR, CDR2 FQNEAQ (reference sequence). The CDR3 has 11 residues. CDR3 coding DNA: TGTGCCAGCGAGATGGGGGAGACCCAGTACTTC. Protein: CASEMGETQYF.

This clonotype came up once. The CDR3 spells CATSSPGLAYGEQFF. The CDR3 DNA follows: TGTGCCACCAGCAGCCCGGGACTAGCATATGGTGAGCAGTTCTTC. This chain uses TRBV15 with TRBJ2-1; TRBD2 matches at 9 bases. The CDR3 has 15 residues. Losses at the gene ends were 3 bases for V and 9 bases for J; bases not matched to a gene: 9. Per the germline V gene, CDR1 is LNHNV and CDR2 is YYDKDF (reference sequence).

The table lists this clonotype with a few counts. The chain couples TRBV19 to TRBJ2-3; D is undetermined. The CDR3 length is 15 residues. CDR1 and CDR2 (germline): LNHDA, SQIVND (reference sequence). Trimming removed 1 base from V and 2 bases from J, with 10 bases in between. Written as DNA, the CDR3 is TGTGCCAGTAGTATAGCGGCGACCTCCACAGATACGCAGTATTTT. It encodes CASSIAATSTDTQYF.

This clonotype showed up just a few times. The V and J genes are TRBV6-5 and TRBJ2-5; possible D gene TRBD2, 5 bases. V lost 4 bases to trimming and J lost 3 bases, with 12 bases between them. Germline lookup yields CDR1 MNHEY and CDR2 SVGAGI. The CDR3 totals 14 residues. The CDR3 protein is CASSSRPGKETQYF. For the CDR3, the DNA is TGTGCCAGCAGTTCCCGCCCGGGGAAAGAGACCCAGTACTTC.

This sequence joins TRBV20-1 and TRBJ2-1; D remains unclear. Germline-derived CDR1 and CDR2 are DFQATT and SNEGSKA (reference sequence). V was clipped by 7 bases and J by 2 bases, with 12 bases between them. The CDR3 spans 13 residues. In DNA, the CDR3 is TGCAGTGTAAGGGTGTCGCCCTACAATGAGCAGTTCTTC. It yields the protein CSVRVSPYNEQFF.

The chain has TRBV9 and TRBJ2-1; TRBD2 matches 14 bases. Germline loops: CDR1 SGDLS, CDR2 YYNGEE. V lost 4 bases and J lost 15; bases outside the gene matches: 9. The CDR3 has 14 residues. The CDR3 nucleotides read TGTGCCAGCAGCTCCGGGACTAGCGGGGGAGGGCGGTTCTTC. Encoded protein: CASSSGTSGGGRFF.

This clonotype has more than one count but fewer than ten. The chain has TRBV7-9 and TRBJ1-2; TRBD1 aligns across 10 bases. Losses at the gene ends were 1 base for V and 6 bases for J; bases not matched to a gene: 5. The CDR3 sequence is 15 residues long. Germline lookup yields CDR1 SEHNR and CDR2 FQNEAQ (reference sequence). CDR3 protein: CASSLDGGTGDGYTF. The CDR3 DNA sequence: TGTGCCAGCAGCTTAGATGGTGGGACAGGGGATGGCTACACCTTC.

The rearrangement joins TRBV6-5 to TRBJ1-2; no reliable D call. V was cut by 7 bases and J by 7 bases, with 16 bases left in between. CDR1 and CDR2 from the germline V gene are MNHEY and SVGAGI. CDR3 size: 13 residues. CDR3 DNA: TGTGCCAGCACTCAAAACGGGATATCTGGCTACACCTTC. Translating it yields CASTQNGISGYTF.

The chain joins TRBV6-4 to TRBJ1-2; D unclear. V lost 2 bases to trimming and J lost 8 bases, with 9 bases between them. Germline-derived CDR1 and CDR2 are MRHNA and SNTAGT. The CDR3 has 12 residues. CDR3 sequence: CASSDGGRGYTF. Here the CDR3 DNA reads TGTGCCAGCAGTGACGGTGGAAGGGGCTACACCTTC.

The rearrangement uses TRBV5-1 and TRBJ1-2; D gene unclear. The germline V gene encodes CDR1 SGHRS and CDR2 YFSETQ. Trimming took off 0 bases at V and 0 bases at J, with 9 bases between the two ends. This CDR3 region has 15 residues. For the CDR3, the DNA is TGCGCCAGCAGCTTGGACAGTCTTTCTAACTATGGCTACACCTTC. Encoded protein: CASSLDSLSNYGYTF.

In DNA, the CDR3 is TGTGCCAGCAGGTTGGGAGGTTGGGAGGAGCAGTTCTTC. Protein product: CASRLGGWEEQFF. This sequence joins TRBV12-3 or TRBV12-4 and TRBJ2-1, with D perhaps TRBD2 (6 bases). The CDR3 covers 13 residues. Trimming left V 6 bases short and J 10 bases short, with 16 bases between.

This clonotype showed up just a few times. One junction end does not reproduce the germline sequence, and a read error may be involved. The chain joins TRBV5-5 to TRBJ2-6; D gene ambiguous. Looked up from germline, CDR1 is SGHKS and CDR2 is YYEKEE (reference sequence). This CDR3 comprises 14 residues. The CDR3 reads CASILTSGANVLTF. DNA for the CDR3: TGTGCCAGCATCTTGACCTCTGGGGCCAACGTCCTGACTTTC.

The gene calls are TRBV7-2 and TRBJ2-6; perhaps TRBD2 as D (6 bases). V gave up 7 bases and J gave up 2 bases, with 12 bases separating them. The CDR3 covers 15 residues. From germline, CDR1 is SGHTA and CDR2 FQGNSA. The CDR3 DNA sequence: TGTGCCAGCAACAAAAGGGAGGCTGGGGCCAACGTCCTGACTTTC. Amino acid sequence: CASNKREAGANVLTF.

At least ten counts were recorded for this clonotype. This sequence joins TRBV7-2 and TRBJ2-5; no firm D call. The germline CDR1 and CDR2 sequences are SGHTA and FQGNSA. V was trimmed by 0 bases and J by 6 bases, leaving 5 bases between them. The CDR3 has 12 amino acids. This CDR3 is CASSLAAQTQYF. The DNA for the CDR3 is TGTGCCAGCAGCTTAGCGGCCCAGACCCAGTACTTC.

V gene TRBV7-2 combines with J gene TRBJ1-2; D might be TRBD1 (5 bases). The CDR3 length is 14 residues. Germline CDR1 and CDR2: SGHTA and FQGNSA. Trimming took off 2 bases at V and 7 bases at J, with 14 bases between the two ends. CDR3 nucleotide sequence: TGTGCCAGCAGCTTAAAGGGGAGAACTTGTGGCTACACCTTC. Its translation: CASSLKGRTCGYTF.

The chain employs TRBV20-1 and TRBJ1-2; 9 bases map to TRBD1. This CDR3 is built from 14 residues. Germline CDR1 and CDR2: DFQATT and SNEGSKA (reference sequence). Trimming cost V 3 bases and J 4 bases; bases outside gene matches: 6. CDR3 in amino acids: CSARGTGSGYGYTF. The DNA of the CDR3 is TGCAGTGCTAGGGGGACAGGGAGCGGCTATGGCTACACCTTC.

This clonotype showed up just a few times. This sequence joins TRBV4-3 and TRBJ2-1, with a tentative D call TRBD2 (5 bases). Looked up from germline, CDR1 is LGHNA and CDR2 is YSLEER. The CDR3 totals 12 residues. V shed 0 bases and J shed 11 bases, with 8 bases lying between them. The CDR3 here is CASSQEASKQFF. The CDR3 coding sequence is TGCGCCAGCAGCCAAGAGGCTAGCAAGCAGTTCTTC.